A single sample is the source of the 19 T cell receptor beta chains below, sequenced in a study of metastatic and nonmetastatic thyroid tumors. Every patient underwent thyroid surgery untreated. TCRdb re-called clones via MiXCR from the PCR reads. Of approximately 8,000 clones listed, under 35% are singletons. Sequenced: tumor tissue. Receptors were obtained from a male donor with papillary thyroid cancer or a benign thyroid nodule (not recorded which). Some clones in this sample may be carry-over from other donors' samples.

This clone was detected ten times or more. The J gene is TRBJ2-7, the V gene TRBV9; D gene uncertain. V lost 0 bases to trimming and J lost 3 bases, with 16 bases between them. CDR1 is SGDLS, CDR2 YYNGEE, per germline. CDR3 length: 16 residues. The CDR3 coding sequence is TGTGCCAGCAGCGTAGGGTCAGCGCCAGGTGACTACGAGCAGTACTTC. Its protein is CASSVGSAPGDYEQYF.

CDR3 bases: TGTGCCAGTAGTTTATCCCTGGCCGGGGCTAACTATGGCTACACCTTC. This translates into CASSLSLAGANYGYTF. The V call is TRBV19, the J call TRBJ1-2; unclear D gene. Looked up from germline, CDR1 is LNHDA and CDR2 is SQIVND (reference sequence). V shed 5 bases and J shed 0 bases, with 16 bases lying between them. There are 16 residues in the CDR3.

This clone was found a few times. The chain joins TRBV28 to TRBJ2-3; tentative D call: TRBD1 (10 bases). CDR3 length: 19 amino acids. Trimming took off 2 bases at V and 2 bases at J, with 23 bases between the two ends. Per germline, CDR1 MDHEN and CDR2 SYDVKM. The CDR3 here is CASSLEGLAGTGDTDTQYF. DNA for the CDR3: TGTGCCAGCAGTTTAGAAGGCCTAGCGGGGACAGGGGACACAGATACGCAGTATTTT.

The CDR3 bases are TGTGCCAGCAGCTTAGAGCTGGGAGATCAGCCCCAGCATTTT. It encodes CASSLELGDQPQHF. V and J are TRBV7-8 and TRBJ1-5; D ambiguous. With 1 base removed from V and 5 bases from J, the gap between germline ends came to 9 bases. This CDR3 is built from 14 residues. CDR1 and CDR2 (germline): SGHVS, FQNEAQ.

This clone was observed a few times. V is TRBV30 and J is TRBJ2-5; 10 bases are shared with TRBD2. This CDR3 is 13 amino acids long. CDR1 and CDR2 (germline): GTSNPN, SVGIG (reference sequence). Here the CDR3 reads CAWGLAGAETQYF. CDR3 coding DNA: TGTGCTTGGGGGCTAGCGGGAGCGGAGACCCAGTACTTC.

This clone was counted only a few times. The V gene is TRBV28, the J gene TRBJ1-2; TRBD1 is a possible D gene (5 bases). The germline gives CDR1 MDHEN, CDR2 SYDVKM. There are 13 residues in the CDR3. Trimming removed 8 bases from V and 4 bases from J, with 14 bases in between. CDR3 residues: CASSIRGSYGYTF. CDR3 nucleotides: TGTGCCAGCTCGATTAGGGGCAGCTATGGCTACACCTTC.

This clone was detected a few times. The rearrangement joins TRBV19 to TRBJ1-3; 7 bases match TRBD1. Germline V gene sequence: CDR1 LNHDA, CDR2 SQIVND (reference sequence). The junction had 7 bases not matched to a gene; V was cut back by 2 bases and J by 3 bases. The CDR3 contains 16 residues. For the CDR3, the DNA is TGTGCCAGTAGTATATGGAAGGGGGCGTATGGAAACACCATATATTTT. Encoded protein: CASSIWKGAYGNTIYF.

The sample holds a few counts of this clone. The rearrangement joins TRBV6-2 or TRBV6-3 to TRBJ2-5; TRBD2 matches at 9 bases. The CDR3 has 18 amino acids. The germline V gene encodes CDR1 MNHEY and CDR2 SVGEGT. Germline trimming cut 2 bases from V and 3 bases from J; bases unmatched to any gene: 13. In nucleotides, the CDR3 is TGTGCCAGCAGTTACGGTGGCGGGAGGGTGTGGGAGGAAGAGACCCAGTACTTC. Amino acids: CASSYGGGRVWEEETQYF.

CDR3 loop: CASSFGQGGPTQYF. The CDR3 nucleotides read TGTGCCAGCAGTTTCGGACAGGGAGGACCTACGCAGTATTTT. The chain combines TRBV27 with TRBJ2-3; 8 nucleotides agree with TRBD1. The CDR3 has 14 residues. J lost 8 bases, V lost 3 bases, and 7 bases had no gene match. Per germline, CDR1 MNHEY and CDR2 SMNVEV (reference sequence).

The chain recombines TRBV6-1 with TRBJ2-7, with D tentatively TRBD2 (5 bases). Trimming left V 4 bases short and J 2 bases short, with 9 bases between. Germline lookup yields CDR1 MNHNS and CDR2 SASEGT. The CDR3 is 13 residues long. CDR3 protein: CASSAGYPYEQYV. The CDR3 nucleotides read TGTGCCAGCAGTGCGGGGTATCCCTACGAGCAGTACGTC.

Ten or more counts support this clone. The rearrangement links TRBV9 to TRBJ1-1; D might be TRBD1 (5 bases). Trimming removed 8 bases from V and 2 bases from J, with 10 bases in between. Per germline, CDR1 SGDLS and CDR2 YYNGEE. The CDR3 totals 12 residues. The CDR3 reads CASQGPNTEAFF. CDR3 in DNA: TGTGCCAGTCAGGGTCCTAACACTGAAGCTTTCTTT.

This clone was recorded once. The rearrangement links TRBV7-3 to TRBJ2-1; tentative D call: TRBD1 (6 bases). CDR3 length equals 14 residues. CDR1 is SGHTA, CDR2 FQGTGA, per germline. V was clipped by 8 bases and J by 4 bases, with 15 bases between them. Written as DNA, the CDR3 is TGTGCCAGCCGCCCCCAGGGGCGTTACAATGAGCAGTTCTTC. This gives the protein CASRPQGRYNEQFF. Drawing the rest from reference TRBV7-3 and TRBJ2-1, the complete variable domain is GAGVSQTPSNKVTEKGKYVELRCDPISGHTALYWYRQSLGQGPEFLIYFQGTGAADDSGLPNDRFFAVRPEGSVSTLKIQRTERGDSAVYLCASRPQGRYNEQFFGPGTRLTVL.

The chain couples TRBV20-1 to TRBJ2-3; D might be TRBD2 (5 bases). The V gene's germline CDR1 is DFQATT and CDR2 SNEGSKA (reference sequence). V was cut by 1 base and J by 2 bases, with 7 bases left in between. The CDR3 loop spans 13 amino acids. The CDR3 region is CSARVSVTDTQYF. CDR3 bases: TGCAGTGCTAGAGTTAGCGTCACAGATACGCAGTATTTT.

The V gene is TRBV5-1, the J gene TRBJ2-2; D is uncertain. The germline V gene encodes CDR1 SGHRS and CDR2 YFSETQ. This CDR3 spans 16 amino acids. V lost 3 bases and J 2 bases, leaving 14 bases between the germline ends. DNA of the CDR3: TGCGCCAGCAGCTACCAGACAAGTCTTAACACCGGGGAGCTGTTTTTT. Translating it yields CASSYQTSLNTGELFF.

This clone was counted once. CDR3 sequence (DNA): TGTGCCTGGAGTGTCGGGGGCACTTATTCACCCCTCCACTTT. It yields the protein CAWSVGGTYSPLHF. The chain carries TRBV30 and TRBJ1-6; D perhaps matches TRBD1 (6 bases). V was shortened by 0 bases and J by 8 bases, with 11 bases between the two germline ends. CDR1 GTSNPN and CDR2 SVGIG come from the germline V gene (reference sequence). The CDR3 loop spans 14 amino acids. The full variable domain, with the rest looked up from reference TRBV30 and TRBJ1-6, is SQTIHQWPATLVQPVGSPLSLECTVEGTSNPNLYWYRQAAGRGLQLLFYSVGIGQISSEVPQNLSASRPQDRQFILSSKKLLLSDSGFYLCAWSVGGTYSPLHFGNGTRLTVT.

This chain links TRBV5-1 with TRBJ1-1, with a possible D match to TRBD1 (6 bases). CDR1 and CDR2 (germline): SGHRS, YFSETQ. Trimming took 0 bases from V and 2 from J, leaving 8 bases between them. This CDR3 has 14 amino acids. For the CDR3, the DNA is TGCGCCAGCAGCTTGGATGGGGGCAACACTGAAGCTTTCTTT. It is translated as CASSLDGGNTEAFF.

The J gene is TRBJ2-1, the V gene TRBV10-1; D is ambiguous. This CDR3 has 15 residues. Germline-derived CDR1 and CDR2 are WNHNN and SYGVQD (reference sequence). V gave up 1 base and J gave up 4 bases, with 11 bases separating them. In nucleotides, the CDR3 is TGCGCCAGCAGTGAGTGGTGGGGAACTTACAATGAGCAGTTCTTC. Translating it yields CASSEWWGTYNEQFF.

This clone has a handful of counts. This sequence joins TRBV12-3 or TRBV12-4 and TRBJ1-2; a weak D match, TRBD1 (5 bases). The CDR3 runs to 14 residues. The V gene lost 5 bases and the J gene lost 3 bases, with 13 bases spanning the gap. CDR3 nucleotide sequence: TGTGCCAGCAGTCAGTCCCAGGGAGACTATGGCTACACCTTC. It codes for CASSQSQGDYGYTF.

This clone rates as large. The chain couples TRBV4-1 to TRBJ1-2; 10 positions match TRBD1. Per the germline V gene, CDR1 is MGHRA and CDR2 is YSYEKL. V was pared by 1 base and J by 6 bases, with 8 bases of the junction left unmatched. The CDR3 is made up of 16 amino acids. DNA of the CDR3: TGCGCCAGCAGCCAAGTGGTCGGACAGGGGGTCGATGGCTACACCTTC. Protein product: CASSQVVGQGVDGYTF.